This T cell receptor (beta chain) came from a study of blood T cell repertoires in COVID-19. Overall study: Among Cohort 3 donors, those recovered had two negative PCRs, clearance, or symptom resolution. Samples representing acute and convalescent COVID-19 were sourced from the United States, Italy and Spain. T cells, B-cell-depleted T cells, or PBMCs provided the cDNA or gDNA that served as material.

This CDR3 comprises 14 residues. The germline gives CDR1 SGHRS, CDR2 YFSETQ. Trimming at V came to 0 bases and at J to 15 bases, leaving 9 bases not matched to a gene. Participants reported their clinical history, and cohort assignment relied on those reports. Profiling relied on immunoSEQ multiplex PCR, and the TCRdb table lists in-frame clones only, not all of them. The sample comprises under 150,000 clones, roughly 84% of which are singletons, and 3.5% to 5% rests with the top ten. This clonotype originated in a man aged 50-60 years in a cohort exposed to, infected with or recovered from COVID-19 (not recorded which). The V gene is TRBV5-1, the J gene TRBJ2-1; 10 bases line up with TRBD2. The material sequenced was PBMCs or T cells enriched from blood (not recorded which). The CDR3 DNA sequence: TGCGCCAGCAGCTTGGAGGCTAGCGGGAGTATCCCGTTCTTC. Amino acid sequence: CASSLEASGSIPFF.